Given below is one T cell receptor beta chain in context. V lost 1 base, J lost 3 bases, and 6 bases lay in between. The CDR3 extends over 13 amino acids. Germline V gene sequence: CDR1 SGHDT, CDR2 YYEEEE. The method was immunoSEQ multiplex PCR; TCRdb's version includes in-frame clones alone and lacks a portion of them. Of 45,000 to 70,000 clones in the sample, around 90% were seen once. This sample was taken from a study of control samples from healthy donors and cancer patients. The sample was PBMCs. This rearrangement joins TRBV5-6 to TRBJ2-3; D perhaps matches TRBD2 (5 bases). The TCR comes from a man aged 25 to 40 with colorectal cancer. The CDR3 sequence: CASSLLATDTQYF. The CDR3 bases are TGTGCCAGCAGCTTGCTAGCTACAGATACGCAGTATTTT.